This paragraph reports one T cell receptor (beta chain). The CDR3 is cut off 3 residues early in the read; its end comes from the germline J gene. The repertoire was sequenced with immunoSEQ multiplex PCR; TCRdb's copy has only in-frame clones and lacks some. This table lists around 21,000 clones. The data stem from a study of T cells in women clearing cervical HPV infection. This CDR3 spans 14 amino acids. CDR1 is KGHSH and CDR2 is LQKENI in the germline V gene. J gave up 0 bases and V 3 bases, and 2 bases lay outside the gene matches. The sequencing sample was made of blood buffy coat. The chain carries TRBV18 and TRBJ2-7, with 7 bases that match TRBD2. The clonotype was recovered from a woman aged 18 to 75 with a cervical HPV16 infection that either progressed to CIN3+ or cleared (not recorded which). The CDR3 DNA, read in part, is TGTGCCAGCTCACCCGGGGGGATCTCCTACGAG. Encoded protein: CASSPGGISYE. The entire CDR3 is CASSPGGISYEQYF.